Given below is one T cell receptor (beta chain) in context. Its antigen is as yet unknown. Arm-PCR of CDR3 regions with iRepertoire HTBI primers generated TCR beta libraries. TCRdb re-analysed the multiplex PCR reads in MiXCR, keeping a single row per CDR3 protein. The sample contains over 300,000 distinct CDR3 sequences, about 18% of which appear only once. Noted time point: persistent/refractory GD, antithyroid drugs over 5 years with positive TRAb. Preparation of the TCR library used RNA extracted from PBMCs. The record originates from a study of regulatory T cells in long-lasting Graves disease. Study-level information: Patients with persistent Graves' disease had over 5 years of antithyroid drugs and persistent TSH receptor antibodies. Whole-study results and caveats: Limited sample numbers may have lowered accuracy. Persistent Graves' cases showed lower TCR diversity than newly diagnosed cases. Persistent disease samples used TRBV28, TRBJ1-2 and TRBJ2-5 preferentially.

Germline-derived CDR1 and CDR2 are LNHDA and SQIVND (reference sequence). This CDR3 comprises 14 residues. Deletions cut 5 bases from V and 1 base from J, with 11 bases between. The material was peripheral blood mononuclear cells (PBMCs), obtained when the disease was refractory, from a patient treated with antithyroid drugs. The chain combines TRBV19 with TRBJ1-2; D is uncertain. The source of this sequence is a female donor with Graves disease. The CDR3 DNA sequence: TGTGCCAGTAGTTTCCTGGATCGTAACTATGGCTACACCTTC. Residues: CASSFLDRNYGYTF.